The present T cell receptor (beta chain) was sequenced within a study of blood T cell repertoires in COVID-19. V lost 1 base and J 0 bases, leaving 10 bases between the germline ends. Per the germline V gene, CDR1 is SGHTA and CDR2 is FQGNSA. The CDR3 spans 16 residues. Using immunoSEQ multiplex PCR, the repertoire was profiled, and TCRdb retains in-frame clones only, with some absent. The sample carries some 87,000 clones, approximately 92% recorded once. This TCR came from an older woman with active COVID-19. Material for sequencing was peripheral blood. The chain combines TRBV7-2 with TRBJ1-3; D is uncertain. The CDR3 DNA reads as TGTGCCAGCAGCTTAGGAGGTTCTCGCTCTGGAAACACCATATATTTT. It codes for CASSLGGSRSGNTIYF.